This T cell receptor beta chain was sequenced for a study of control samples from healthy donors and cancer patients. Germline loops: CDR1 SGHAT, CDR2 FQNNGV. V lost 6 bases, J lost 1 base, and 14 bases lay in between. CDR3 length equals 15 residues. Repertoires were generated with immunoSEQ multiplex PCR, while TCRdb's copy carries only in-frame clones and drops some. The table has fewer than 200,000 clones, around 88% seen once. Material: blood. The chain is built from TRBV11-2 and TRBJ2-3; D is ambiguous. The receptor was derived from a woman in her twenties or thirties in good health. CDR3 sequence (DNA): TGTGCCAGCAGGGCGGCTAGTTGGGGCACAGATACGCAGTATTTT. This encodes CASRAASWGTDTQYF.